Following are 22 T cell receptor beta chains from one sample sequenced in a study of cytomegalovirus exposure and HLA in healthy donors. Libraries were prepared by immunoSEQ multiplex PCR; TCRdb keeps only in-frame clonotypes and omits some of them. The table lists 200,000 to 250,000 clones, 87% of them singletons. Sequenced: PBMCs. These receptors originate from a woman between 18 and 29 years old in good health and CMV-seropositive.

The V call is TRBV27, the J call TRBJ1-4; 7 positions agree with TRBD1. J was trimmed by 8 bases and V by 0 bases; bases with no gene match: 15. The CDR3 loop spans 18 amino acids. Germline values: CDR1 MNHEY, CDR2 SMNVEV (reference sequence). This CDR3 reads CASSLSGSGTVGGEKLFF. CDR3 DNA: TGTGCCAGCAGTTTATCAGGATCCGGGACAGTCGGCGGGGAAAAACTGTTTTTT.

The chain links TRBV4-2 to TRBJ1-1; D ambiguous. Germline CDR1 and CDR2: LGHNA and YNFKEQ. The CDR3 is made up of 16 amino acids. V lost 0 bases, J lost 1 base, and 12 bases lay in between. Written as DNA, the CDR3 is TGTGCCAGCAGCCAAGACTCCGGGGTGGGGAACACTGAAGCTTTCTTT. Translation gives CASSQDSGVGNTEAFF.

The DNA for the CDR3 is TGTGCCAGCAAAGGACAGGGGGCTATTCAGCCCCAGCATTTT. It is translated as CASKGQGAIQPQHF. This chain uses TRBV6-1 with TRBJ1-5, with 11 bases aligning to TRBD1. J lost 6 bases, V lost 7 bases, and 5 bases had no gene match. CDR1 and CDR2 from the germline V gene are MNHNS and SASEGT. The CDR3 consists of 14 residues.

This chain links TRBV9 with TRBJ2-2; TRBD2 is a possible D gene (5 bases). The CDR3 has 13 amino acids. Trimming stripped 0 bases from V and 5 bases from J, with 5 bases between. The V gene's germline CDR1 is SGDLS and CDR2 YYNGEE. DNA for the CDR3: TGTGCCAGCAGCGTAGGCGGGACCGGGGAGCTGTTTTTT. Amino acid sequence: CASSVGGTGELFF.

The chain recombines TRBV5-4 with TRBJ2-7; perhaps TRBD1 as D (6 bases). The CDR3 is made up of 14 amino acids. CDR1 is SGHNT, CDR2 YYREEE, per germline (reference sequence). Trimming took 4 bases from V and 0 from J, leaving 11 bases between them. CDR3 coding DNA: TGTGCCAGCAGCAGGACAGAATCCTCCTACGAGCAGTACTTC. It translates to CASSRTESSYEQYF.

This clone was detected once. The chain's CDR3 is CASSPAKAGGDETQYF. CDR3 nucleotides: TGTGCCAGCTCACCGGCGAAAGCGGGAGGCGACGAGACCCAGTACTTC. V is TRBV18 and J is TRBJ2-5, with 9 bases that match TRBD2. With V trimmed by 3 bases and J by 5 bases, 10 bases remained unmatched. The CDR3 sequence is 16 residues long. Germline V CDR1 and CDR2: KGHSH, LQKENI.

The J gene is TRBJ1-5, the V gene TRBV5-1; D is possibly TRBD1 (5 bases). This CDR3 is built from 15 residues. V dropped 3 bases and J dropped 4 bases, with 14 bases sitting between them. Germline CDR1 reads SGHRS; CDR2 reads YFSETQ. The CDR3 bases are TGCGCCAGCAGCTCCGGAGGGGAGACTAATCAGCCCCAGCATTTT. It translates to CASSSGGETNQPQHF.

The chain couples TRBV5-5 to TRBJ2-7; D gene unclear. The germline V and J ends were trimmed by 0 bases and 4 bases, with 26 bases remaining between them. The CDR3 length is 19 residues. Germline V CDR1 and CDR2: SGHKS, YYEKEE (reference sequence). The chain's CDR3 is CASSLVSNPTLLGGYEQYF. The CDR3 DNA is TGTGCCAGCAGCTTGGTGTCGAATCCGACTCTTTTAGGTGGTTACGAGCAGTACTTC.

This clone came up many times. The rearrangement joins TRBV28 to TRBJ1-2; 11 nucleotides align to TRBD1. The CDR3 contains 15 residues. Germline lookup yields CDR1 MDHEN and CDR2 SYDVKM. The ends lost 6 bases at V and 2 bases at J; junction bases unmatched: 5. The CDR3 DNA reads as TGTGCCAGCAGAGATGGGACAGGGGGAAACTATGGCTACACCTTC. Protein product: CASRDGTGGNYGYTF.

The J gene is TRBJ1-4, the V gene TRBV7-9, with 11 bases that match TRBD1. The CDR3 sequence is 17 residues long. Germline V lookup: CDR1 SEHNR, CDR2 FQNEAQ (reference sequence). V gave up 1 base and J gave up 7 bases; unmatched junction bases: 8. The CDR3 DNA reads as TGTGCCAGCAGCTTAGACGGGACAGGGGGTAGAGGTGAAAAACTGTTTTTT. This translates into CASSLDGTGGRGEKLFF.

V and J are TRBV7-6 and TRBJ2-1; D remains ambiguous. Trimming cost V 1 base and J 5 bases, with 6 bases left between them. Germline loops: CDR1 SGHVS, CDR2 FNYEAQ. This CDR3 is 13 amino acids long. The CDR3 sequence is CASSLGPNNEQFF. In nucleotides, the CDR3 is TGTGCCAGCAGCTTAGGTCCTAACAATGAGCAGTTCTTC. The full variable domain, in which reference TRBV7-6 and TRBJ2-1 provide the parts outside the CDR3, is GAGVSQSPRYKVTKRGQDVALRCDPISGHVSLYWYRQALGQGPEFLTYFNYEAQQDKSGLPNDRFSAERPEGSISTLTIQRTEQRDSAMYRCASSLGPNNEQFFGPGTRLTVL.

This clone was recorded only once. The chain has TRBV9 and TRBJ2-1; D is undetermined. Germline values: CDR1 SGDLS, CDR2 YYNGEE. V gave up 3 bases and J gave up 8 bases, with 15 bases separating them. The CDR3 spans 14 residues. The CDR3 nucleotides are TGTGCCAGCAGCGGTCCCCCCGAGGTCGATGAGCAGTTCTTC. This translates into CASSGPPEVDEQFF.

This clone was detected only once. The J gene is TRBJ1-1, the V gene TRBV6-5, with D perhaps matching TRBD1 (5 bases). This CDR3 has 14 residues. Germline-derived CDR1 and CDR2 are MNHEY and SVGAGI. Trimming took 5 bases from V and 5 from J, leaving 15 bases between them. The CDR3 region is CASSLREGRTEAFF. In DNA form, the CDR3 reads TGTGCCAGCAGTCTCAGGGAGGGGAGGACTGAAGCTTTCTTT.

The count of this clone is one. V gene TRBV15 combines with J gene TRBJ2-2; TRBD2 matches at 9 bases. This CDR3 region has 15 residues. V dropped 1 base and J dropped 7; count of bases not matched to a gene: 4. Germline V gene lookup returns CDR1 LNHNV and CDR2 YYDKDF (reference sequence). CDR3: CATSRGLAEVGELFF. The CDR3 DNA reads as TGTGCCACCAGCAGAGGACTAGCGGAAGTCGGGGAGCTGTTTTTT.

This chain connects TRBV5-1 to TRBJ1-1, with a possible D match to TRBD1 (6 bases). This CDR3 is 16 amino acids long. Deletions cut 4 bases from V and 4 bases from J, with 20 bases between. Germline CDR1 and CDR2: SGHRS and YFSETQ. Here the CDR3 reads CASSLRPQGSATEAFF. DNA of the CDR3: TGCGCCAGCAGCCTCCGACCACAGGGATCGGCCACTGAAGCTTTCTTT.

In this sample, this clone turned up a few times. The chain is built from TRBV30 and TRBJ1-2; maybe TRBD1 (5 bases). Trimming stripped 3 bases from V and 7 bases from J, with 12 bases between. There are 12 residues in the CDR3. Germline CDR1 GTSNPN, CDR2 SVGIG (reference sequence). The CDR3 coding sequence is TGTGCCTGGAGCCCCGGAGGGACTGGCTACACCTTC. Amino acids: CAWSPGGTGYTF.

The chain combines TRBV5-1 with TRBJ2-2; TRBD2 aligns across 7 bases. CDR1 is SGHRS and CDR2 is YFSETQ in the germline V gene. The CDR3 runs 16 residues. J was trimmed by 3 bases and V by 0 bases; bases with no gene match: 5. The CDR3 sequence: CASSLVASGDTGELFF. CDR3 nucleotides: TGCGCCAGCAGCTTGGTTGCTAGCGGAGACACCGGGGAGCTGTTTTTT. The whole variable domain, filled in from reference TRBV5-1 and TRBJ2-2, reads KAGVTQTPRYLIKTRGQQVTLSCSPISGHRSVSWYQQTPGQGLQFLFEYFSETQRNKGNFPGRFSGRQFSNSRSEMNVSTLELGDSALYLCASSLVASGDTGELFFGEGSRLTVL.

The chain carries TRBV19 and TRBJ2-6, with D possibly TRBD1 on 7 matching bases. V was cut by 6 bases and J by 0 bases, with 12 bases left in between. The CDR3 totals 16 residues. Germline CDR1 and CDR2: LNHDA and SQIVND (reference sequence). CDR3 sequence reads: CASREGAFSGANVLTF. CDR3 sequence (DNA): TGTGCCAGTAGGGAGGGGGCCTTCTCTGGGGCCAACGTCCTGACTTTC. Full variable domain (outside the CDR3, taken from reference TRBV19 and TRBJ2-6): DGGITQSPKYLFRKEGQNVTLSCEQNLNHDAMYWYRQDPGQGLRLIYYSQIVNDFQKGDIAEGYSVSREKKESFPLTVTSAQKNPTAFYLCASREGAFSGANVLTFGAGSRLTVL.

In this sample, this clone turned up once. The CDR3 nucleotides are TGTGCCATCAGTACTAGCGGTACCTACGAGCAGTACTTC. Translated, it gives CAISTSGTYEQYF. The chain employs TRBV10-3 and TRBJ2-7; the match to TRBD2 covers 8 bases. The CDR3 spans 13 residues. CDR1 and CDR2 from the germline V gene are ENHRY and SYGVKD. Germline trimming cut 5 bases from V and 2 bases from J; bases unmatched to any gene: 2.

V usage is TRBV7-3 and J usage is TRBJ2-2; TRBD1 aligns across 9 bases. J was trimmed by 4 bases and V by 6 bases; bases with no gene match: 0. This CDR3 is 13 amino acids long. Germline V gene sequence: CDR1 SGHTA, CDR2 FQGTGA. The CDR3 sequence is CASRQGATGELFF. The CDR3 nucleotides read TGTGCCAGCAGACAGGGGGCCACCGGGGAGCTGTTTTTT.

This chain connects TRBV27 to TRBJ1-5, with D possibly being TRBD1 (5 bases). CDR1 is MNHEY and CDR2 is SMNVEV in the germline V gene (reference sequence). CDR3 length: 15 amino acids. Trimming took off 0 bases at V and 2 bases at J, with 8 bases between the two ends. In nucleotides, the CDR3 is TGTGCCAGCAGTTTATCGCAAGGGGGCAATCAGCCCCAGCATTTT. This translates into CASSLSQGGNQPQHF.

This clone has just one count. The rearrangement joins TRBV19 to TRBJ2-7, with TRBD1 identical over 7 bases. Germline V gene lookup returns CDR1 LNHDA and CDR2 SQIVND (reference sequence). The V segment lost 1 base and the J segment 0 bases; nucleotides outside the gene matches: 3. The CDR3 sequence is 15 residues long. As DNA, the CDR3 is TGTGCCAGTAGTATAGCGGACAGGAGCTCCTACGAGCAGTACTTC. Protein sequence: CASSIADRSSYEQYF. The full variable domain, in which reference TRBV19 and TRBJ2-7 provide the parts outside the CDR3, is DGGITQSPKYLFRKEGQNVTLSCEQNLNHDAMYWYRQDPGQGLRLIYYSQIVNDFQKGDIAEGYSVSREKKESFPLTVTSAQKNPTAFYLCASSIADRSSYEQYFGPGTRLTVT.